This TCR beta chain was captured by sequencing in a study of T cells in Graves' hyperthyroidism and ophthalmopathy. Of note for this clonotype: Its specificity is not known.

TCR beta CDR3 regions were amplified from RNA. The HTBI primer set served for first-round RT-PCR of the TCR CDR3. TCRdb reprocessed the multiplex PCR reads with MiXCR, giving one entry per CDR3 protein. The table lists about 350,000 distinct CDR3 sequences, 15% to 20% of them singletons, with roughly a sixth in the top ten. General study results and limits: Most thyroid-expanded clonotypes above 0.001 were also found in blood.

Germline trimming cut 6 bases from V and 7 bases from J; bases unmatched to any gene: 7. The CDR3 has 13 amino acids. Thyroid ultrasound and orbital computed tomography, with clinical symptoms and serum thyroxine and TRAb, informed diagnoses. PBMCs stemmed from approximately 9.1 ml fresh peripheral blood. Sequencing was performed on blood. This TCR was sampled from a woman in her thirties or forties with Graves' ophthalmopathy. The chain employs TRBV12-3 or TRBV12-4 and TRBJ2-5, with TRBD1 matching 8 bases. CDR3 loop: CASRQTGVWTQYF. CDR3 DNA: TGTGCCAGCAGGCAGACAGGGGTTTGGACCCAGTACTTC.